This is a list of T cell receptor beta chains from one sample in a study of blood T cell repertoires in COVID-19. Only in-frame clones appear in the TCRdb table, and some are missing; sequencing was by immunoSEQ multiplex PCR. In the table there are some 180,000 clones, roughly three quarters of which are singletons. The source material was PBMCs or T cells enriched from blood (not recorded which). The receptors were sampled from a man aged 55 to 70 who had been exposed to COVID-19. CDR3s include the opening cysteine and the closing phenylalanine or tryptophan. The D gene is left open where the match is weak. Rows may omit the clone size; those that give it use once, few, many or a size class.

d_gene,abundance,v_gene,j_gene,CDR3nt,CDR3aa
.,many,TRBV2,TRBJ2-6,TGTGCCAGCAGCGTTAGGGGCAGGGCCCTCTCTGGGGCCAACGTCCTGACTTTC,CASSVRGRALSGANVLTF
TRBD2,few,TRBV30,TRBJ2-7,TGTGCCTGGACTACGGGGACTACCTACGAGCAGTACTTC,CAWTTGTTYEQYF
TRBD1,.,TRBV12-5,TRBJ2-4,TGTGCTAGTGGTTTGACCTCACAGGGGGCGCGGGACGGCAAAAACATTCAGTACTTC,CASGLTSQGARDGKNIQYF
.,.,TRBV7-9,TRBJ1-1,TGTGCCAGCAGCCCCCTGGGAGGGGCGACTGAAGCTTTCTTT,CASSPLGGATEAFF
.,.,TRBV10-2,TRBJ1-2,TGCGCCAGCAGTGGAACACGTAACTATGGCTACACCTTC,CASSGTRNYGYTF
.,.,TRBV12-3/TRBV12-4,TRBJ1-1,TGTGCCAGCAGTGCAGGGTTAGGCACTGAAGCTTTCTTT,CASSAGLGTEAFF
TRBD2,.,TRBV6-1,TRBJ2-7,TGTGCCAGCAGTGAAGGGCGGGGAGGGCAGACTAGTCCCCGAACCCGTTACGAGCAGTACTTC,CASSEGRGGQTSPRTRYEQYF
.,.,TRBV25-1,TRBJ2-4,TGTGCCAGCAGTGAATTCTGGTCTAGCGAAGGGAACATTCAGTACTTC,CASSEFWSSEGNIQYF
TRBD1,.,TRBV7-2,TRBJ1-4,TGTGCCAGCAGCAGGGGACAGGCGACAACTAATGAAAAACTGTTTTTT,CASSRGQATTNEKLFF
.,.,TRBV10-3,TRBJ2-5,TGTGCCATCAGTGAATCCCAGGCCTGGGCAGGGACCCAGTACTTC,CAISESQAWAGTQYF
.,.,TRBV27,TRBJ2-3,TGTGCCAGCAGTTTTGGTACTAGGGTTGCCACAGATACGCAGTATTTT,CASSFGTRVATDTQYF
TRBD1,.,TRBV19,TRBJ2-3,TGTGCCAGTAGTATTTTTGGGGACAGGAGCTCAGATACGCAGTATTTT,CASSIFGDRSSDTQYF
TRBD2,.,TRBV19,TRBJ2-1,TGTGCCAGTAGTATAAGGGCTAGCGGAGACGGCTACAATGAGCAGTTCTTC,CASSIRASGDGYNEQFF
TRBD2,.,TRBV7-8,TRBJ2-1,TGTGCCAGCAGTCGGCGAACTGGCGGGGGGGGTGAGCAGTTCTTC,CASSRRTGGGGEQFF
TRBD1,.,TRBV6-5,TRBJ1-2,TGTGCCACGACCGAACAGGGGGCCTATGGCTACACCTTC,CATTEQGAYGYTF
TRBD2,.,TRBV6-2/TRBV6-3,TRBJ2-2,TGTGCCAGCAGTTACTCGACTCTAGCGGGAGTTTTAACCGGGGAGCTGTTTTTT,CASSYSTLAGVLTGELFF
TRBD1,.,TRBV24-1,TRBJ2-7,TGTGCCACCAGTGATAAAAGACAGGGCACCTACGAGCAGTACTTC,CATSDKRQGTYEQYF
.,.,TRBV6-4,TRBJ2-3,TGTGCCAGCAGTGACAGGGGGAGTAGTGCAGATACGCAGTATTTT,CASSDRGSSADTQYF
.,.,TRBV3-1/TRBV3-2,TRBJ1-5,TGTGCCAGCAGCCACGAGGTAGTCCTTGGCAATCAGCCCCAGCATTTT,CASSHEVVLGNQPQHF
TRBD2,.,TRBV7-9,TRBJ2-1,TGTGCCAGCAGCCCCATCGGGGGGGCGGGGAATGAGCAGTTCTTC,CASSPIGGAGNEQFF
.,.,TRBV6-6,TRBJ2-6,TGTGCCAGCGAGAGGGACACCGGCTCTGGGGCCAACGTCCTGACTTTC,CASERDTGSGANVLTF
.,.,TRBV7-3,TRBJ1-1,TGTGCCAGCAGCTTAACGCAGGGGCGAGGACAAGCTTTCTTT,CASSLTQGRGQAFF
TRBD2,.,TRBV12-5,TRBJ2-3,TGTGCTAGTGCTACCGGCGGGAGCTTAACTGATACGCAGTATTTT,CASATGGSLTDTQYF
TRBD2,.,TRBV24-1,TRBJ2-3,TGTGCCACCAGTGACCCGACTAGCGGGGCGAGCACAGATACGCAGTATTTT,CATSDPTSGASTDTQYF
.,few,TRBV12-5,TRBJ1-2,TGTGCTAGTGGTCTGCCGATGCAGGGCCCTGGAGGCTACACCTTC,CASGLPMQGPGGYTF
TRBD1,.,TRBV3-1/TRBV3-2,TRBJ1-6,TGTGCCAGCAGCCAACCTGGGACAGGGCGTTCACCCCTCCACTTT,CASSQPGTGRSPLHF
.,.,TRBV11-3,TRBJ2-1,TGTGCCAGCAGGCGGGCTTACTCCTACAATGAGCAGTTCTTC,CASRRAYSYNEQFF
.,.,TRBV29-1,TRBJ2-7,TGCAGCGTTGCTGCTAGCCCAACCTCCTACGAGCAGTACTTC,CSVAASPTSYEQYF
.,.,TRBV5-4,TRBJ2-7,TGTGCCAGCAGCTTGGAAGGGAGCGGCTACGAGCAGTACTTC,CASSLEGSGYEQYF
TRBD1,.,TRBV5-1,TRBJ1-2,TGCGCCAGCAGCTTGGCCTGGACAGGGGACTATGGCTACACCTTC,CASSLAWTGDYGYTF
TRBD2,.,TRBV27,TRBJ2-1,TGTGCCAGCAGTTTACTCAGTCGACTAGCGGGAGCCCATAGCTCCTACAATGAGCAGTTCTTC,CASSLLSRLAGAHSSYNEQFF
TRBD1,.,TRBV6-5,TRBJ1-4,TGTGCCAGCAGACAGGGGGGAGGCAATGAAAAACTGTTTTTT,CASRQGGGNEKLFF
.,.,TRBV7-9,TRBJ2-6,TGTGCCAGCAGCCCAAGGGGTCAGGCAGCTGGGGCCAACGTCCTGACTTTC,CASSPRGQAAGANVLTF
TRBD1,.,TRBV5-4,TRBJ2-5,TGTGCCAGCAGCCCGCTAGCGCAGGGGGCTCTGGAGACCCAGTACTTC,CASSPLAQGALETQYF
TRBD2,.,TRBV28,TRBJ2-7,TGTGCCAGCAGTTCTAGCGGGAGGTACTCCTACGAGCAGTACTTC,CASSSSGRYSYEQYF
TRBD2,.,TRBV5-1,TRBJ2-3,TGCGCCAGCAGCTTGAAACTAGCGGGAGGTCGAGATACGCAGTATTTT,CASSLKLAGGRDTQYF
.,.,TRBV2,TRBJ1-1,TGTGCCTGTCGGGAATGGAACACTGAAGCTTTCTTT,CACREWNTEAFF
.,.,TRBV6-6,TRBJ1-1,TGTGCCAGCAGTTACTCTGACAGGACGATGAACACTGAAGCTTTCTTT,CASSYSDRTMNTEAFF
.,.,TRBV28,TRBJ1-2,TGTGCCAGCAGCCCATCGGCAGGAAACTATGGCTACACCTTC,CASSPSAGNYGYTF
.,.,TRBV5-8,TRBJ1-3,TGTGCCAGCAGCCCGGCGGGGACCGCGATTTCTGGAAACACCATATATTTT,CASSPAGTAISGNTIYF
TRBD2,.,TRBV27,TRBJ2-7,TGTGCCAGCAGTTTATCCCGAGCTAGCGGGAGGGCCTCAATATACGAGCAGTACTTC,CASSLSRASGRASIYEQYF
.,.,TRBV6-2/TRBV6-3,TRBJ1-5,TGTGCCAGCAGTTACTCCGACAGCACCAATCAGCCCCAGCATTTT,CASSYSDSTNQPQHF
.,.,TRBV7-2,TRBJ2-7,TGTGCCAGCAGCGCCACTAGCAACCCCGACTACGAGCAGTACTTC,CASSATSNPDYEQYF
.,.,TRBV5-8,TRBJ1-4,TGTGCCAGCAGCTTGGGGACAGCTAATGAAAAACTGTTTTTT,CASSLGTANEKLFF
TRBD1,.,TRBV30,TRBJ1-3,TGTGCCTGGAGTGTAACAGGGGGTTTCTCTGGAAACACCATATATTTT,CAWSVTGGFSGNTIYF
.,.,TRBV5-1,TRBJ2-5,TGCGCCAGCAGCTTGGAGCTAGCTCAAGAGACCCAGTACTTC,CASSLELAQETQYF
TRBD1,.,TRBV6-6,TRBJ1-6,TGTGCCAGCAGCTACCAGACAGGGGGATTACCCCTCCACTTT,CASSYQTGGLPLHF
.,.,TRBV6-5,TRBJ1-5,TGTGCCAGCAGCGAGACGTATCGGGATCAGCCCCAGCATTTT,CASSETYRDQPQHF
TRBD1,.,TRBV2,TRBJ1-2,TGTGCCAGCAGCGGGACAGGGGGCCGTCGGGGCTACACCTTC,CASSGTGGRRGYTF
.,.,TRBV2,TRBJ1-6,TGTGCCAGCAGTGTAAGAGTCTATAATTCACCCCTCCACTTT,CASSVRVYNSPLHF
.,.,TRBV7-2,TRBJ1-6,TGTGCCAGCAGCTTACAGGCGAGCTCACCCCTCCACTTT,CASSLQASSPLHF
.,once,TRBV7-2,TRBJ1-4,TGTGCCAGCAGCTTAGGACGGGGTAGGGAGGAAAAACTGTTTTTT,CASSLGRGREEKLFF
TRBD1,.,TRBV2,TRBJ1-6,TGTGCCAGCAGGTCGGCTGGACAGGCCCATTCACCCCTCCACTTT,CASRSAGQAHSPLHF
TRBD1,once,TRBV24-1,TRBJ2-3,TGTGCCACCAGTGATGCCGGACAGGACCACCCAGATACGCAGTATTTT,CATSDAGQDHPDTQYF